Given below is one TCR beta chain in context. This clone came up once. Its antigen is currently not known. No qualities accompany the bases; no much larger clone lies one base away. The data derive from a study of blood T cell repertoires in COVID-19 (dated by TCRdb to 2018 to 2020). With respect to the entire study: The collaborator samples originated in the United States, Italy and Spain and spanned the acute and convalescent phases of COVID-19. The prospective study material was composed of cDNA or gDNA derived from T cells, B-cell-depleted T cells, or PBMCs. The dataset comprised deeply sampled blood TCRbeta repertoires from subjects exposed to, actively infected with, or recovered from COVID-19. A freely available public database, intended as a resource for researchers studying the immune response to SARS-CoV-2, is where the repertoires were released. Samples were obtained from the ongoing ImmuneRACE study (first 160 participants) and from over a thousand subjects provided by 6 global collaborators. The sample metadata nearly always contained a de-identified subject ID, COVID-19 status, age in years and sex. Where available, HLA class I and class II types were taken from metadata supplied by the sample provider and were not determined by assay-based typing.

Its CDR3 holds 11 amino acids, cysteine through phenylalanine. Only the CDR3 region is kept as DNA, spanning 33 bases read in frame from base 1. The germline V gene (reference sequence) specifies DFQATT as CDR1 and SNEGSKA as CDR2. V loses 7 bases at its end and J loses 6 bases; junction bases beyond the gene matches: 4. Each collaborating institution followed its own protocols to collect whole blood in K2EDTA tubes. For TCRbeta analysis, collaborator samples were shipped as frozen whole blood, as isolated PBMCs, or as DNA extracted from either sample type. Study-level results and caveats: Clinical and demographic metadata were provided uncurated, with the amount varying by source and participant.

The immunoSEQ Assay, a bias-controlled multiplex PCR, was used to amplify TCRbeta CDR3 regions from genomic DNA. The source study handled its data this way. The number of nucleated cells in each sample was estimated by amplification of reference gene primers within the assay. To quantify the absolute abundance of each unique TCRbeta CDR3 rearrangement, sequence reads were collapsed and filtered. Productive Simpson clonality was computed per sample as the square root of Simpson's diversity index over productive rearrangements. TCRdb took this table from immuneACCESS and kept in-frame rearrangements with V and J called. Such tables lack part of the clones; where checked against another copy, unresolved V genes explain under half of the gap, and the rest is unexplained. V and J calls and clone size are given by that table; D and trimming were obtained from the DNA. The sample yields about 26,000 clones; roughly 90% were counted once. Approximately 2.6% of the sample lies in the top ten.

The receptor comes from a human donor in a cohort sampled during active COVID-19. Sequencing was done on a sample of peripheral blood. The chain is made from TRBV20-1 and TRBJ2-3; 7 junctional bases match TRBD1. CDR3 reads: CSGGGSDTQYF. The base sequence is TGCAGTGGAGGGGGCTCGGATACGCAGTATTTT.